This T cell receptor (beta chain) was retrieved from a study of Ad26.COV2.S vaccination and SARS-CoV-2 variants listed by TCRdb under 2021. For context, the study as a whole: Donors in the vaccine arm were drawn from COV1001, a phase I-IIa trial of Ad26.COV2.S in healthy adults that was multicentre, randomized, double-blind and placebo-controlled. Ad26.COV2.S was administered intramuscularly at a dose of 5x10^10 or 1x10^11 viral particles, either as one shot or as two shots given 56 days apart. The TCR-sequenced set comprised around 30 samples: some 20 Ad26.COV2.S vaccine recipients, 5 placebo recipients and 8 SARS-CoV-2 convalescent individuals. Trial participants were randomized into five groups of five: low-dose or high-dose Ad26.COV2.S given once or twice, or placebo on both occasions. Investigators did not know the trial group allocation while performing experiments and assessing outcomes. TCRbeta repertoire sequencing was used to assess the specificity and breadth of SARS-CoV-2-reactive T cell receptors after Ad26.COV2.S vaccination.

Concerning this clone itself: Its antigen is currently not known. No much larger clonotype is one base removed from it; base qualities were not supplied.

The treatment or condition label for this specimen denotes: around 19 received Ad26.COV2.S at low or high dose, single or two shots; several received placebo; per-sample allocation not given. Repertoires of vaccine and placebo recipients were sequenced from samples taken on day 63 after the first injection. Between 29 July and 7 August 2020, Cohort 1b enrolled some 25 adults aged 18-55 years at one site in Boston, USA. Ad26.COV2.S was a replication-incompetent adenovirus type 26 vector that expressed a prefusion-stabilized SARS-CoV-2 spike protein derived from the original Wuhan strain. The study at large found these results: Compared with placebo recipients, Ad26.COV2.S recipients showed higher spike-specific TCR breadth (P = 0.0014). After vaccination, substantial breadth of spike-specific CD8+ and CD4+ T cell responses was reported. Non-spike TCR breadth was comparable between vaccine and placebo recipients, consistent with the vaccine containing only spike. The study lacked the statistical power to compare responses across vaccine doses or regimens. According to the authors, total T cell responses may have been underestimated by the TCR breadth and depth analyses.

The immunoSEQ Assay was used to sequence TCRbeta CDR3 regions. After extraction, genomic DNA underwent amplification by bias-controlled multiplex PCR, followed by high-throughput sequencing. The paper's processing steps were these. Collapsing and filtering of sequences were performed to quantify the absolute abundance of each unique TCRbeta CDR3 region. T cell fraction was estimated by normalizing TCRbeta template counts to usable DNA, with usable DNA measured through amplification of reference genes found in all nucleated cells. Repertoire TCRs were annotated as SARS-CoV-2-specific when V gene, CDR3 amino acid sequence and J gene were exactly matched to a known reactive TCR set. The reference SARS-CoV-2 TCR set was derived from MIRA and filtered for enrichment in COVID-19-positive ImmuneCODE repertoires, a step that removed public or cross-reactive TCRs. Drawing on the MIRA antigens, annotated TCRs were analysed further at the level of specific ORF or position within ORF. Depth was the summed frequency of annotated unique rearrangements, while breadth was defined as annotated unique rearrangements over total unique productive rearrangements. Two-sided Wilcoxon rank-sum tests were applied when comparing TCR breadth between groups. The source is immuneACCESS, and TCRdb retained only in-frame sequences with V and J called. Part of the clones is not carried over; for the studies checked, unresolved V genes explain less than half of this, and the remainder is unexplained. Clone size and V and J calls were adopted from that table, with D and trimming inferred from the DNA. Here the sample has about 680,000 clones; approximately 88% occur a single time. The leading ten clones occupy about 1.5% of the sample.

The receptor's source is a person aged 18 to 59 who received the Ad26.COV2.S COVID-19 vaccine or a placebo. Sequences were derived from peripheral blood, sampled in a trial of Ad26.COV2.S vaccine versus placebo.

At the DNA level, the sequence is TGTGCCAGCAGCTTAGGACCGGGACAGGGCCAAGAGACCCAGTACTTC. Its coded protein is CASSLGPGQGQETQYF. The chain was built from TRBV7-2 and TRBJ2-5; 9 of the junction bases match TRBD1. Looking up the germline V gene yields CDR1 SGHTA and CDR2 FQGNSA. Counted from cysteine to phenylalanine, this CDR3 has 16 amino acids. Of all the DNA, just the CDR3 is kept, 48 bases in frame from base 1. Germline trimming: 1 base from V, 1 base from J; junction bases outside gene matches: 4. Reference TRBV7-2 and TRBJ2-5 proteins supply the regions before and after the CDR3; the full variable domain is: GAGVSQSPSNKVTEKGKDVELRCDPISGHTALYWYRQSLGQGLEFLIYFQGNSAPDKSGLPSDRFSAERTGGSVSTLTIQRTQQEDSAVYLCASSLGPGQGQETQYFGPGTRLLVL.